These 21 T cell receptor beta chains were sequenced from one sample in a study of blood T cell repertoires in COVID-19. Sequenced by immunoSEQ multiplex PCR; TCRdb stores in-frame clones only, minus some. The sample holds 30,000 to 35,000 clones, about 94% seen once. The source material was peripheral blood. The receptors originated from a human donor in a cohort sampled during active COVID-19.

The chain is built from TRBV27 and TRBJ1-6, with TRBD1 identical over 8 bases. Germline V gene data show CDR1 as MNHEY and CDR2 as SMNVEV (reference sequence). There are 16 residues in the CDR3. With 2 bases clipped from V and 8 bases from J, the junction kept 8 bases outside the gene matches. CDR3 protein: CASSLMGRGRYSPLHF. DNA for the CDR3: TGTGCCAGCAGTTTAATGGGCAGGGGGCGGTATTCACCCCTCCACTTT.

V is TRBV5-6 and J is TRBJ1-6; TRBD1 matches at 7 bases. Germline CDR1 is SGHDT and CDR2 is YYEEEE. V lost 3 bases, J lost 3 bases, and 6 bases stayed unmatched. This CDR3 is built from 16 residues. This CDR3 reads CASSSEGDSYNSPLHF. The CDR3 DNA reads TGTGCCAGCAGCTCCGAGGGGGACAGCTATAATTCACCCCTCCACTTT. Full variable domain (outside the CDR3, taken from reference TRBV5-6 and TRBJ1-6): DAGVTQSPTHLIKTRGQQVTLRCSPKSGHDTVSWYQQALGQGPQFIFQYYEEEERQRGNFPDRFSGHQFPNYSSELNVNALLLGDSALYLCASSSEGDSYNSPLHFGNGTRLTVT.

This sequence joins TRBV24-1 and TRBJ2-3; TRBD2 matches 15 bases. CDR1 KGHDR and CDR2 SFDVKD come from the germline V gene. The CDR3 totals 19 residues. Losses at the gene ends were 4 bases for V and 0 bases for J; bases not matched to a gene: 7. The CDR3 spells CATSEGLAGGSYSTDTQYF. The CDR3 region has the DNA TGTGCCACCAGTGAGGGACTAGCGGGGGGCTCCTACAGCACAGATACGCAGTATTTT.

V gene TRBV19 combines with J gene TRBJ2-7; 12 nucleotides agree with TRBD2. In germline, CDR1 is LNHDA, CDR2 SQIVND (reference sequence). CDR3 length: 18 residues. Germline trimming cut 3 bases from V and 5 bases from J; bases unmatched to any gene: 14. The DNA of the CDR3 is TGTGCCAGTAGTATGGGACCCCCCCGACTAGCGGGAGAGAACGAGCAGTACTTC. It codes for CASSMGPPRLAGENEQYF.

The chain carries TRBV9 and TRBJ1-1; TRBD1 matches at 9 bases. CDR1 is SGDLS, CDR2 YYNGEE, per germline. There are 15 residues in the CDR3. After removal of 0 bases from V and 4 bases from J, the junction contained 4 bases not matched to a gene. CDR3 sequence reads: CASSVAGTGFTEAFF. The DNA for the CDR3 is TGTGCCAGCAGCGTAGCCGGGACAGGGTTCACTGAAGCTTTCTTT. Full variable domain (outside the CDR3, taken from reference TRBV9 and TRBJ1-1): DSGVTQTPKHLITATGQRVTLRCSPRSGDLSVYWYQQSLDQGLQFLIQYYNGEERAKGNILERFSAQQFPDLHSELNLSSLELGDSALYFCASSVAGTGFTEAFFGQGTRLTVV.

The chain couples TRBV27 to TRBJ2-1, with TRBD1 matching 9 bases. This CDR3 comprises 16 residues. Germline V lookup: CDR1 MNHEY, CDR2 SMNVEV (reference sequence). V was pared by 10 bases and J by 1 base, with 11 bases of the junction left unmatched. CDR3 loop: CATNTGGVRSYNEQFF. CDR3 DNA sequence: TGTGCCACCAATACAGGGGGCGTTAGATCCTACAATGAGCAGTTCTTC.

This clone was counted once. CDR3 in amino acids: CASSPSLVGDTQYF. The CDR3, as DNA: TGTGCCAGCAGTCCGAGTTTGGTGGGCGATACGCAGTATTTT. The chain recombines TRBV6-5 with TRBJ2-3, with D unclear. V was shortened by 5 bases and J by 6 bases, with 15 bases between the two germline ends. Germline V gene data show CDR1 as MNHEY and CDR2 as SVGAGI. The CDR3 runs 14 residues.

CDR3 DNA: TGTGCCAGCAGCGGGGGACTGTTCTCCTACGAGCAGTACTTC. Translation gives CASSGGLFSYEQYF. The chain has TRBV5-6 and TRBJ2-7; TRBD2 might be the D (6 bases). The CDR3 covers 14 residues. Trimming pared 4 bases from V and 0 bases from J, leaving 11 bases between. In germline, CDR1 is SGHDT, CDR2 YYEEEE.

This rearrangement joins TRBV7-9 to TRBJ2-2, with D perhaps TRBD1 (6 bases). Trimming pared 5 bases from V and 3 bases from J, leaving 7 bases between. The CDR3 loop spans 13 amino acids. Per the germline V gene, CDR1 is SEHNR and CDR2 is FQNEAQ (reference sequence). The CDR3 DNA reads TGTGCCAGCAGCCGGACAGACACCGGGGAGCTGTTTTTT. This sequence encodes CASSRTDTGELFF.

The chain couples TRBV15 to TRBJ2-2; D gene ambiguous. The CDR3 has 15 amino acids. The V gene lost 5 bases and the J gene lost 4 bases, with 14 bases spanning the gap. Germline V lookup: CDR1 LNHNV, CDR2 YYDKDF (reference sequence). CDR3 sequence (DNA): TGTGCCACCAGCGGCCCCCCATGGGCCACCGGGGAGCTGTTTTTT. This encodes CATSGPPWATGELFF.

This clone was seen just once. V gene TRBV10-2 combines with J gene TRBJ1-3; maybe TRBD1 (5 bases). V dropped 2 bases and J dropped 0 bases, with 8 bases sitting between them. CDR1 and CDR2 (germline): WSHSY, SAAADI. This CDR3 spans 15 amino acids. The CDR3: CASSEGGFSGNTIYF. The DNA for the CDR3 is TGCGCCAGCAGTGAGGGGGGGTTCTCTGGAAACACCATATATTTT.

The V and J genes are TRBV28 and TRBJ1-2, with TRBD1 matching over 7 bases. CDR1 MDHEN and CDR2 SYDVKM come from the germline V gene. The junction had 9 bases not matched to a gene; V was cut back by 6 bases and J by 8 bases. The CDR3 is 13 residues long. For the CDR3, the DNA is TGTGCCAGCAGAACTACAGGGGCGGAAGGCTACACCTTC. As protein: CASRTTGAEGYTF.

This chain joins TRBV7-6 and TRBJ1-1; 9 nucleotides align to TRBD1. This CDR3 comprises 14 residues. Germline CDR1 and CDR2: SGHVS and FNYEAQ. V shed 5 bases and J 3 bases; nucleotides not matched to a gene: 4. For the CDR3, the DNA is TGTGCCAGCAGCCCGGGACAGGGCTACACTGAAGCTTTCTTT. Protein sequence: CASSPGQGYTEAFF.

The rearrangement joins TRBV5-1 to TRBJ1-1, with 7 positions matching TRBD1. Unmatched junction bases numbered 3, after V lost 3 bases and J lost 1 base. This CDR3 comprises 14 residues. Germline CDR1 is SGHRS and CDR2 is YFSETQ. CDR3 bases: TGCGCCAGCAGCTCAGACAGGGAGAACACTGAAGCTTTCTTT. Its translation is CASSSDRENTEAFF.

The chain recombines TRBV29-1 with TRBJ2-7, with no clear D. The CDR3 loop spans 11 amino acids. V gave up 0 bases and J gave up 6 bases, with 6 bases separating them. Germline V gene lookup returns CDR1 SQVTM and CDR2 ANQGSEA. CDR3 in amino acids: CSVEDMREQYF. The CDR3 bases are TGCAGCGTTGAAGATATGCGCGAGCAGTACTTC.

The chain combines TRBV19 with TRBJ1-1; D unresolved. Deletions cut 4 bases from V and 6 bases from J, with 18 bases between. CDR3 length equals 15 residues. Looked up from germline, CDR1 is LNHDA and CDR2 is SQIVND (reference sequence). The CDR3 loop is CASSTFGAVQAEAFF. CDR3 nucleotide sequence: TGTGCCAGTAGTACCTTCGGAGCAGTTCAAGCTGAAGCTTTCTTT.

The chain carries TRBV19 and TRBJ2-3, with a possible D match to TRBD1 (5 bases). Germline V CDR1 and CDR2: LNHDA, SQIVND (reference sequence). The length of the CDR3 is 15 residues. V lost 1 base, J lost 2 bases, and 10 bases lay in between. The CDR3 region is CASSIVKGHTDTQYF. The CDR3, as DNA: TGTGCCAGTAGTATAGTTAAAGGACACACAGATACGCAGTATTTT.

This CDR3 reads CASSSRGREVGEQYF. The CDR3 DNA follows: TGTGCCAGCAGCTCCCGTGGGCGGGAGGTAGGCGAGCAGTACTTC. This rearrangement joins TRBV6-6 to TRBJ2-7, with 8 bases identical to TRBD2. This CDR3 region has 15 residues. J lost 6 bases, V lost 6 bases, and 13 bases had no gene match. Germline V CDR1 and CDR2: MNHNY, SVGAGI (reference sequence).

The chain recombines TRBV10-3 with TRBJ1-6; D might be TRBD1 (6 bases). This CDR3 is 14 amino acids long. V was trimmed by 9 bases and J by 9 bases, leaving 18 bases between them. Germline V CDR1 and CDR2: ENHRY, SYGVKD. This chain's CDR3 is CAIRGGTPGSPLHF. CDR3 nucleotides: TGTGCCATTCGTGGGGGCACACCGGGTTCACCCCTCCACTTT.

This sequence joins TRBV7-9 and TRBJ1-2, with a tentative D call TRBD1 (6 bases). CDR3 size: 13 residues. The germline V gene encodes CDR1 SEHNR and CDR2 FQNEAQ (reference sequence). V was cut by 0 bases and J by 6 bases, with 8 bases left in between. In DNA, the CDR3 is TGTGCCAGCAGCTTAGCAGGGGGGGATGGCTACACCTTC. It yields the protein CASSLAGGDGYTF.

The V and J genes are TRBV24-1 and TRBJ2-2, with no clear D. Trimming removed 1 base from V and 5 bases from J, with 7 bases in between. Germline V gene sequence: CDR1 KGHDR, CDR2 SFDVKD. The CDR3 is made up of 14 amino acids. As DNA, the CDR3 is TGTGCCACCAGTGATTTTCTCGGTACCGGGGAGCTGTTTTTT. Its protein product is CATSDFLGTGELFF.